This T cell receptor (beta chain) was observed in a study of blood T cells in healthy people across ages. It was with a sample-barcoded 5' primer and a J-beta primer mix that a second PCR of roughly 7 to 11 cycles was run. TCRdb analysed the 5' RACE reads with MiXCR anew, one entry per CDR3 protein. This sample has 1.5 million to 2 million distinct CDR3 sequences, with roughly 50% found just once. This CDR3 spans 12 amino acids. Germline V gives CDR1 MNHEY, CDR2 SVGAGI. As concerns this clonotype: An end of the junction does not agree with germline; a read error may underlie this.

The sample consisted of blood. This sequence joins TRBV6-5 and TRBJ2-3; D may match TRBD1 or TRBD2 (5 bases each). The receptor's source is a woman aged 40 to 50 in good health. This chain's CDR3 is CASGTSTDTRYF. The CDR3 DNA sequence: TGTGCCAGCGGGACCTCCACAGATACGCGGTATTTT.